Listed below are T cell receptor beta chains from one sample, sequenced in a study of blood T cell repertoires in COVID-19. Generated by immunoSEQ multiplex PCR, the TCRdb table keeps only in-frame clones and is missing some. This sample carries about 210,000 clones, 70% to 90% of them seen once, and the ten largest clones take around a tenth. Material: PBMCs or T cells enriched from blood (not recorded which). Receptors were obtained from a man aged 35-49 years who had recovered from COVID-19. The CDR3 runs from the conserved cysteine through the conserved F or W. A D gene is named only where the DNA matches it firmly. The listing skips clone size in some rows; elsewhere it reads once, few, many or a size class.

D	size	J	V	CDR3	DNA
NA	NA	TRBJ2-1	TRBV10-3	CAISEGEGVEQFF	TGTGCCATCAGTGAGGGAGAAGGGGTTGAGCAGTTCTTC
NA	NA	TRBJ1-6	TRBV5-4	CASSLARGADSSPLHF	TGTGCCAGCAGCTTGGCCCGGGGGGCGGATAGTTCACCCCTCCACTTT
NA	NA	TRBJ1-5	TRBV24-1	CATSASLGRSNQPQHF	TGTGCCACCAGTGCCTCACTAGGGAGGAGCAATCAGCCCCAGCATTTT
NA	NA	TRBJ1-1	TRBV7-2	CASSFTQRIAEAFF	TGTGCCAGCAGCTTCACCCAGAGGATAGCTGAAGCTTTCTTT
NA	NA	TRBJ1-5	TRBV10-3	CAISPVLPRDQPQHF	TGTGCCATCAGCCCCGTGCTCCCACGAGATCAGCCCCAGCATTTT
NA	NA	TRBJ1-2	TRBV14	CASSQVQGLNGYTF	TGTGCCAGCAGCCAAGTGCAGGGGCTGAATGGCTACACCTTC
NA	NA	TRBJ1-4	TRBV25-1	CASSEWGDPGGKLFF	TGTGCCAGCAGTGAATGGGGCGACCCCGGTGGAAAACTGTTTTTT
NA	NA	TRBJ1-1	TRBV25-1	CASSELKRNTEAFF	TGTGCCAGCAGTGAATTAAAGAGGAACACTGAAGCTTTCTTT
TRBD2	NA	TRBJ2-7	TRBV5-4	CASSAEPGTSGPLEQYF	TGTGCCAGCAGCGCCGAACCCGGGACTAGCGGTCCCTTGGAGCAGTACTTC
TRBD2	NA	TRBJ2-5	TRBV5-1	CASSTTSGGQTQYF	TGCGCCAGCAGCACGACTAGCGGGGGACAGACCCAGTACTTC
NA	NA	TRBJ1-2	TRBV6-1	CASSELSSAETF	TGTGCCAGCAGTGAGCTTAGCTCGGCAGAAACCTTC
NA	NA	TRBJ1-5	TRBV5-1	CASSHGSGQPQHF	TGCGCCAGCAGCCATGGCTCGGGACAGCCCCAGCATTTT
TRBD2	NA	TRBJ2-7	TRBV7-2	CASSFNGAGSYEQYF	TGTGCCAGCAGCTTCAACGGAGCGGGATCCTACGAGCAGTACTTC
NA	NA	TRBJ1-5	TRBV6-5	CAIGTLAGNQPQHF	TGTGCCATCGGGACCCTAGCGGGCAATCAGCCCCAGCATTTT
TRBD1	few	TRBJ1-2	TRBV3-1/TRBV3-2	CASSQEGNRGRGGYTF	TGTGCCAGCAGCCAAGAGGGCAACAGGGGAAGGGGCGGCTACACCTTC
NA	once	TRBJ2-5	TRBV6-7	CASPLETQYF	TGTGCCAGTCCCCTGGAGACCCAGTACTTC
TRBD1	NA	TRBJ2-1	TRBV7-9	CASSPPRDRGPNEQFF	TGTGCCAGCAGCCCCCCCCGCGACAGGGGGCCCAATGAGCAGTTCTTC
TRBD2	NA	TRBJ2-3	TRBV14	CASSRFWTSSDTQYF	TGTGCCAGCAGCCGATTTTGGACTAGCTCAGATACGCAGTATTTT
NA	NA	TRBJ2-1	TRBV10-3	CAIRQGSSYNEQFF	TGTGCCATCAGGCAGGGGAGCTCCTACAATGAGCAGTTCTTC
TRBD1	NA	TRBJ1-1	TRBV7-9	CASSPRTGVTTEAFF	TGTGCCAGCAGCCCTCGGACAGGGGTGACCACTGAAGCTTTCTTT
NA	once	TRBJ2-5	TRBV21-1	CASSPGYQETQYF	TGTGCCAGCAGCCCAGGCTATCAAGAGACCCAGTACTTC
TRBD1	NA	TRBJ1-1	TRBV9	CASSALPTGGTEAFF	TGTGCCAGCAGCGCCCTTCCGACAGGGGGCACTGAAGCTTTCTTT
TRBD1	NA	TRBJ1-5	TRBV28	CASSPRTGYNQPQHF	TGTGCCAGCAGCCCTCGGACAGGGTACAATCAGCCCCAGCATTTT
TRBD1	NA	TRBJ1-1	TRBV28	CASSSIGTGGNTEAFF	TGTGCCAGCAGTTCTATAGGGACAGGTGGTAACACTGAAGCTTTCTTT
NA	NA	TRBJ1-2	TRBV6-7	CASSYPEAHRAGTF	TGTGCCAGCAGTTATCCTGAAGCTCATAGGGCGGGGACCTTC
TRBD1	NA	TRBJ2-3	TRBV2	CASSGQGGHTDTQYF	TGTGCCAGCAGCGGACAGGGGGGCCACACAGATACGCAGTATTTT
NA	NA	TRBJ1-6	TRBV6-6	CASSYPDSQNSPLHF	TGTGCCAGCAGTTATCCGGACTCTCAGAATTCACCCCTCCACTTT
TRBD1	few	TRBJ2-7	TRBV10-2	CASSWPDRESSYEQYF	TGCGCCAGCAGTTGGCCCGACAGGGAAAGCTCCTACGAGCAGTACTTC
NA	NA	TRBJ1-2	TRBV5-1	CASSLVAGIYYGYTF	TGCGCCAGCAGCTTGGTGGCAGGAATATACTATGGCTACACCTTC
TRBD1	NA	TRBJ2-7	TRBV30	CAWSVQRGQGQYF	TGTGCCTGGAGTGTACAAAGGGGGCAGGGGCAGTACTTC
TRBD2	few	TRBJ2-7	TRBV9	CASSVGLANYEQYF	TGTGCCAGCAGCGTGGGACTAGCGAACTACGAGCAGTACTTC
NA	NA	TRBJ1-2	TRBV5-1	CASSPQPGQSGYGYTF	TGCGCCAGCAGCCCCCAACCAGGGCAGTCGGGCTATGGCTACACCTTC
NA	NA	TRBJ2-2	TRBV7-3	CASSFGTPNTGELFF	TGTGCCAGCAGCTTCGGGACTCCAAACACCGGGGAGCTGTTTTTT
NA	many	TRBJ2-1	TRBV11-3	CASSLEDFGEQFF	TGTGCCAGCAGCTTAGAAGACTTCGGAGAGCAGTTCTTC
NA	NA	TRBJ1-5	TRBV6-5	CASRAWGVSNQPQHF	TGTGCCAGCAGGGCTTGGGGGGTTAGCAATCAGCCCCAGCATTTT
TRBD1	once	TRBJ2-3	TRBV7-3	CASSPETGGSDTQYF	TGTGCCAGCAGCCCTGAGACAGGGGGTTCAGATACGCAGTATTTT
NA	NA	TRBJ1-5	TRBV2	CASSAVTNNQPQHF	TGTGCCAGCTCGGCGGTAACGAACAATCAGCCCCAGCATTTT
TRBD1	NA	TRBJ1-1	TRBV7-9	CASSAGTGGFVNTEAFF	TGTGCCAGCAGCGCCGGGACAGGGGGCTTCGTGAACACTGAAGCTTTCTTT
NA	many	TRBJ2-1	TRBV30	CAWSSGFGEQFF	TGTGCCTGGAGTTCAGGGTTTGGGGAGCAGTTCTTC